This T cell receptor beta chain was sequenced in a study of tumour-infiltrating T cells in Burkitt lymphoma. Study-level information: Overall and progression-free survival were predicted by productive clonality.

Some clones are missing from TCRdb's copy, which holds only in-frame ones; the method was immunoSEQ multiplex PCR. The profile shows 1,700 or so clones, around 68% of them singletons. Trimming shortened V by 5 bases and J by 4 bases, and 8 bases separated the two germline ends. The CDR3 consists of 12 residues. Germline CDR1 is MGHRA and CDR2 is YSYEKL. The chain has TRBV4-1 and TRBJ1-1; no firm D call. The clonotype was recovered from a human donor with diffuse large B-cell lymphoma. The sequencing input was tumor tissue. This CDR3 is CASSARGTEAFF. CDR3 DNA sequence: TGCGCCAGCAGCGCCCGGGGCACTGAAGCTTTCTTT.